This TCR beta chain was sequenced for a study of technical replicates of blood from several donors (dated by TCRdb to 2017 to 2019). The germline V gene encodes CDR1 MNHEY and CDR2 SMNVEV (reference sequence). V was cut back by 0 bases and J by 5 bases, leaving a gap of 23 bases between them. The CDR3 sequence holds 18 residues, the cysteine and phenylalanine included. Kept here is only the CDR3 DNA, which spans 54 bases and is read in frame from base 1. On this clone itself: Its recognized antigen is unknown. Base qualities are not provided; no much larger clone lies one nucleotide away.

The library was made by the immunoSEQ multiplex PCR assay. TCRdb obtained this table from immuneACCESS and retained in-frame rearrangements with V and J assigned. These tables miss some clones; where compared with another copy, unresolved V genes account for less than half of the shortfall, and the remainder is unexplained. This sample holds about 81,000 clones; roughly four fifths were observed only once. Jointly, the top ten make up around 3.9% of the sample. The receptor was derived from a human donor in good health. Some clones in this sample may be carry-over from other donors' samples. The source material was PBMCs. The V and J segments used are TRBV27 and TRBJ2-7; the D gene is perhaps TRBD2, from 6 matching bases. The nucleotide sequence is TGTGCCAGCAGTTTATCTTGCACCCTACGCGGGGAATGCCACGAGCAGTACTTC. The encoded protein is CASSLSCTLRGECHEQYF.